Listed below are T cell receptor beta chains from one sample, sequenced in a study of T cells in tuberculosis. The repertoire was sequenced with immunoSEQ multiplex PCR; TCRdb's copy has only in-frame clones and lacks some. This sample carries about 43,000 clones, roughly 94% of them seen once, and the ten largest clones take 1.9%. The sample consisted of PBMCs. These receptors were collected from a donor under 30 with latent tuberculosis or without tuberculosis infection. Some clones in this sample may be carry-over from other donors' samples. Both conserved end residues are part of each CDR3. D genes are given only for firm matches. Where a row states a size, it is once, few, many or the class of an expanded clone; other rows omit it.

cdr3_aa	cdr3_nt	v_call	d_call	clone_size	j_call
CASSPTGGEQYF	TGTGCCAGCAGTCCCACAGGGGGCGAGCAGTACTTC	TRBV13	TRBD1	once	TRBJ2-7
CASSKEYWDSENTEAFF	TGTGCCAGTAGTAAGGAGTACTGGGACAGTGAGAACACTGAAGCTTTCTTT	TRBV19	TRBD1	once	TRBJ1-1
CASSLDGRVDTGELFF	TGTGCCAGCAGCTTGGACGGGAGGGTGGACACCGGGGAGCTGTTTTTT	TRBV5-6	TRBD2	NA	TRBJ2-2
CASSLLPSGDTGELFF	TGTGCCAGCAGCTTACTTCCTAGCGGGGACACCGGGGAGCTGTTTTTT	TRBV7-3	TRBD2	NA	TRBJ2-2
CAIPGQGYNEQFF	TGTGCCATACCGGGACAGGGGTACAATGAGCAGTTCTTC	TRBV28	TRBD1	NA	TRBJ2-1
CASALVLLNNEQFF	TGTGCCAGCGCATTGGTCTTACTTAACAATGAGCAGTTCTTC	TRBV28	NA	NA	TRBJ2-1
CASSPQGEAGGYNEQFF	TGCGCCAGCAGCCCTCAGGGGGAAGCGGGAGGTTACAATGAGCAGTTCTTC	TRBV4-1	TRBD2	NA	TRBJ2-1
CASSPAFGDRYEQYF	TGTGCCAGCAGTCCGGCGTTCGGGGATCGCTACGAGCAGTACTTC	TRBV6-6	NA	NA	TRBJ2-7
CAISYRTGGDEQYF	TGTGCCATCAGCTACAGGACAGGGGGGGACGAGCAGTACTTC	TRBV10-3	TRBD1	NA	TRBJ2-7
CASSSRLALGNTQYF	TGTGCCAGCAGTTCCCGACTAGCCCTGGGAAATACGCAGTATTTT	TRBV2	TRBD2	NA	TRBJ2-3
CASSGSRGSTGELFF	TGCGCCAGCAGCGGAAGTAGAGGGAGTACCGGGGAGCTGTTTTTT	TRBV5-1	NA	once	TRBJ2-2
CASSQQGGGGANVLTF	TGTGCCAGCAGCCAACAAGGGGGCGGTGGGGCCAACGTCCTGACTTTC	TRBV4-2	TRBD1	NA	TRBJ2-6
CASSQDSSGTSQRSEQFF	TGCGCCAGCAGCCAGGACTCAAGCGGGACTAGCCAGAGGTCTGAGCAGTTCTTC	TRBV4-1	TRBD2	NA	TRBJ2-1
CASTHPGQGTGYTF	TGTGCCAGCACCCACCCGGGACAGGGGACTGGCTACACCTTC	TRBV2	TRBD1	once	TRBJ1-2
CASSFRGISTDTQYF	TGTGCCAGCAGCTTCCGGGGGATTAGCACAGATACGCAGTATTTT	TRBV5-8	NA	NA	TRBJ2-3
CASSSTGTGERYGYTF	TGTGCCAGCAGCTCAACCGGGACAGGGGAGCGCTATGGCTACACCTTC	TRBV5-5	TRBD1	NA	TRBJ1-2
CASSEWQGRANQPQHF	TGTGCCAGCAGTGAATGGCAGGGGCGAGCCAATCAGCCCCAGCATTTT	TRBV2	NA	NA	TRBJ1-5
CASSSLAGVAYNEQFF	TGTGCCAGCAGCTCCCTAGCGGGAGTTGCGTACAATGAGCAGTTCTTC	TRBV5-5	TRBD2	NA	TRBJ2-1
CASSTLLAGQETQYF	TGTGCCAGCAGCACCCTCTTGGCGGGACAAGAGACCCAGTACTTC	TRBV9	NA	NA	TRBJ2-5
CASSAGQGPYEQYF	TGTGCCAGCAGCGCCGGACAGGGCCCCTACGAGCAGTACTTC	TRBV5-8	TRBD1	NA	TRBJ2-7
CASTPGTARETQYF	TGTGCCAGCACCCCCGGGACAGCCAGGGAGACCCAGTACTTC	TRBV28	TRBD1	NA	TRBJ2-5
CASRGARQETQYF	TGCGCCAGCAGGGGGGCCCGGCAAGAGACCCAGTACTTC	TRBV5-1	NA	NA	TRBJ2-5